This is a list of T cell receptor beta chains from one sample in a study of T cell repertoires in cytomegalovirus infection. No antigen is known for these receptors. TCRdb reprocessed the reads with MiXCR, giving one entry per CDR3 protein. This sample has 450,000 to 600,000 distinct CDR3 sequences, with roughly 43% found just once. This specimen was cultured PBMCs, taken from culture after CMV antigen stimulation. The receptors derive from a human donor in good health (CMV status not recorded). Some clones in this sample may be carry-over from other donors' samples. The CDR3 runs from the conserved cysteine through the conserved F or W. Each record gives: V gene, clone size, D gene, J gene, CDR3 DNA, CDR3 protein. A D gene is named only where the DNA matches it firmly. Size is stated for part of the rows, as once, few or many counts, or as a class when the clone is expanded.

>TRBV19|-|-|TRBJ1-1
TGTGCCAGTAGTACCGCAGCGAACACTGAAGCTTTCTTT
CASSTAANTEAFF
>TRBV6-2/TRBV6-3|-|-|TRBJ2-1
TGTGCCAGCAGTTACCTAGCTGCGGGTGAGCAGTTCTTC
CASSYLAAGEQFF
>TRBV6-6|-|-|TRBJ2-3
TGTGCCAGCAGCAAAACTAGGGCAGATACGCAGTATTTT
CASSKTRADTQYF
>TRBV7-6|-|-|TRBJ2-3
TGTGCCAGCAGACAACAGGGAGCCACGCAGTATTTT
CASRQQGATQYF
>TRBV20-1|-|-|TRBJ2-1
TGCAGCGGACTGGGCAATGAGCAGTTCTTC
CSGLGNEQFF
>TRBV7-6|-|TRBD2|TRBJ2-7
TGTGCCAGCAGCTTATCCCGGGGGGTCTCCTACGAGCAGTACTTC
CASSLSRGVSYEQYF
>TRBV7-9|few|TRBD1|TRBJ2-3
TGTGCCAGCAGCCAGGGGGATATGGATACGCAGTATTTT
CASSQGDMDTQYF
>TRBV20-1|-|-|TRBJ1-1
TGCAGTGCTAGAAGGGTAGAGACTGAAGCTTTCTTT
CSARRVETEAFF
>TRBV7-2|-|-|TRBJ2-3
TGTGCCAGCAGAACGTTGGGTGGCACAGATACGCAGTATTTT
CASRTLGGTDTQYF
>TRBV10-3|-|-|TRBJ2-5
TGTGCCATCAGCCGCGGGGAAGAGACCCAGTACTTC
CAISRGEETQYF
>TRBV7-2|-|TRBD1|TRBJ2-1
TGTGCCAGCAGCTTAGTAGGGGGCTTTTCCCATGAGCAGTTCTTC
CASSLVGGFSHEQFF
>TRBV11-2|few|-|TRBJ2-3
TGTGCCAGCAGCTTATTTCGGCGGCCAGATACGCAGTATTTT
CASSLFRRPDTQYF
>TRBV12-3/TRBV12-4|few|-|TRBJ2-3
TGTGCCAGCAGTTTGTCGCCGGGACCAGCAGGGAATACGCAGTATTTT
CASSLSPGPAGNTQYF
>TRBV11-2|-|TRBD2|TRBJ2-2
TGTGCCAGCAGCCGCTCGCGGACTAGCGGGACTGCCGGGGAGCTGTTTTTT
CASSRSRTSGTAGELFF
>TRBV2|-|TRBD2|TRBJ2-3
TGTGCCGACGGACTAGCGAACACAGATACGCAGTATTTT
CADGLANTDTQYF
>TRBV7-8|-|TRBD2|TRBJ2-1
TGTGCCAGCAGCCCCCACCTAGCGGGCCTCAATGAGCAGTTCTTC
CASSPHLAGLNEQFF
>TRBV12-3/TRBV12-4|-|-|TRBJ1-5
TGTGCCAGCAGTAAGGGACGGTTCAATCAGCCCCAGCATTTT
CASSKGRFNQPQHF
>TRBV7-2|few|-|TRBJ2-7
TGTGCCAGCAGTTCGGGCCAAAAAGGGGAGCAGTACTTC
CASSSGQKGEQYF
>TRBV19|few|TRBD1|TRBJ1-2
TGTGCCAGTAGTATCAGGGGGTACTATGGCTACACCTTC
CASSIRGYYGYTF
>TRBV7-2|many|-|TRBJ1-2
TGTGCCAGCAGCTTGAGTAGTGGGACCTATGGCTACACCTTC
CASSLSSGTYGYTF
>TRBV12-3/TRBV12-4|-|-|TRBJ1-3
TGTGCCAGCAGCCGGGCAAAGACGGGCTCTGGAAACACCATATATTTT
CASSRAKTGSGNTIYF
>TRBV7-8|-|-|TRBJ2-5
TGTGCCAGCAGCTCGACGCGACACCGGAACCAAGAGACCCAGTACTTC
CASSSTRHRNQETQYF
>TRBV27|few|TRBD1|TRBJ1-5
TGTGCCAGCAGTTCGGGGACAGGGATGCAGCATTTT
CASSSGTGMQHF
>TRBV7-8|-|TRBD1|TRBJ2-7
TGTGCCAGCAGCCCCCCCGGCCCTTCCTCCCGACAGGGGTGGTACTTC
CASSPPGPSSRQGWYF
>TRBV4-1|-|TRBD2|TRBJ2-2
TGTGCCAGCAGCCAAGGACTAGCGGCAAACACCGGGGAGCTGTTTTTT
CASSQGLAANTGELFF
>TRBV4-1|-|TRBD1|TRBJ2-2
TGCGCCAGCAGCCAGGATCGACAGGGGGGGACCGGGGAGCTGTTTTTT
CASSQDRQGGTGELFF
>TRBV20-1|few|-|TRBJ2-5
TGCAGTGCCCCGGGACCCCCAAGCGGGGAGACCCAGTACTTC
CSAPGPPSGETQYF
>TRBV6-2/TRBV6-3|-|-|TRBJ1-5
TGTGCCGGCAAAGGGAGCAATCAGCCCCAGCATTTT
CAGKGSNQPQHF